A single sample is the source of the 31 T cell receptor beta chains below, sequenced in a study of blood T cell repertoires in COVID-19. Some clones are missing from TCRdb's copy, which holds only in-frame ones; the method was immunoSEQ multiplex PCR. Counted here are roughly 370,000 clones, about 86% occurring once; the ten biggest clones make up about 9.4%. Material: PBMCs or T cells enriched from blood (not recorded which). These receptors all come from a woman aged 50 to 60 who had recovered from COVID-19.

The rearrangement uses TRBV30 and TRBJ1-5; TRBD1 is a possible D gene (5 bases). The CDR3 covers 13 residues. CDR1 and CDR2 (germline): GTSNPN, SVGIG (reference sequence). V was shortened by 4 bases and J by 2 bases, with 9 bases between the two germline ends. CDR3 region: CAWKRGGNQPQHF. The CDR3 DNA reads TGTGCCTGGAAAAGGGGCGGCAATCAGCCCCAGCATTTT.

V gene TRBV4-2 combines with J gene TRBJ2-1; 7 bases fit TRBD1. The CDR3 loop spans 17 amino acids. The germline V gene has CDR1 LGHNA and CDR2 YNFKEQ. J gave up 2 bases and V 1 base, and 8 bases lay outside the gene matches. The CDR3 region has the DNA TGTGCCAGCAGCCAAGTTCAAGGGGGCTCCCCCTACAATGAGCAGTTCTTC. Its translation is CASSQVQGGSPYNEQFF.

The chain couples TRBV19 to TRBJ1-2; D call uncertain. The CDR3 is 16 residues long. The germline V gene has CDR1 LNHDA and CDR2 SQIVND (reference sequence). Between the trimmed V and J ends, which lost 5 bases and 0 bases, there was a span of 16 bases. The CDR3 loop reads CASSHAYWSSNYGYTF. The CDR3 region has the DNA TGTGCCAGTAGTCACGCGTATTGGAGTTCTAACTATGGCTACACCTTC. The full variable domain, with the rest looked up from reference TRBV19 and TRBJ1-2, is DGGITQSPKYLFRKEGQNVTLSCEQNLNHDAMYWYRQDPGQGLRLIYYSQIVNDFQKGDIAEGYSVSREKKESFPLTVTSAQKNPTAFYLCASSHAYWSSNYGYTFGSGTRLTVV.

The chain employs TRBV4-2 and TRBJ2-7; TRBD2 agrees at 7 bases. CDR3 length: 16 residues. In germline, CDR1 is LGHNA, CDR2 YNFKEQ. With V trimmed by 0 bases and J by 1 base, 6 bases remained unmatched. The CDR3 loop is CASSQEVQRGSYEQYF. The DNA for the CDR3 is TGTGCCAGCAGCCAAGAAGTCCAGCGGGGTTCCTACGAGCAGTACTTC.

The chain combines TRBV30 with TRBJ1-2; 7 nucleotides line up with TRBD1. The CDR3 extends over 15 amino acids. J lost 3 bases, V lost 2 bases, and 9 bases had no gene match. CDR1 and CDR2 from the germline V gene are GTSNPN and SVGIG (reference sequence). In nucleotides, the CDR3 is TGTGCCTGGAGTCCCCGAGACAGGGTGTACTATGGCTACACCTTC. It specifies CAWSPRDRVYYGYTF.

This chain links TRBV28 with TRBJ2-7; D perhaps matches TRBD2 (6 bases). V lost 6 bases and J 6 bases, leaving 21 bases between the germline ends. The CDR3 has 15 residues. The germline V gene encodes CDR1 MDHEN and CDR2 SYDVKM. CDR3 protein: CASRGGGSGFREQYF. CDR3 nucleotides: TGTGCCAGCAGGGGGGGAGGCTCGGGCTTCCGCGAGCAGTACTTC.

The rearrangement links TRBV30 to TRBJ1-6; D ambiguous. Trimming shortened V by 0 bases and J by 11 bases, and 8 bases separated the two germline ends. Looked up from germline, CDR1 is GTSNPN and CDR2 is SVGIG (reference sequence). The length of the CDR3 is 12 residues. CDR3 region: CAWSVPRAPLHF. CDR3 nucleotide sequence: TGTGCCTGGAGTGTACCTCGGGCACCCCTCCACTTT.

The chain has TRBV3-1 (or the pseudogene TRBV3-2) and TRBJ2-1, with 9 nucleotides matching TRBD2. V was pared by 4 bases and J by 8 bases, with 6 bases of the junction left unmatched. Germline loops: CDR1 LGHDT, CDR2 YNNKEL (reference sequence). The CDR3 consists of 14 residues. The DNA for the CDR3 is TGTGCCAGCAGCCCGGGACTAGCCTTGGATGAGCAGTTCTTC. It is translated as CASSPGLALDEQFF.

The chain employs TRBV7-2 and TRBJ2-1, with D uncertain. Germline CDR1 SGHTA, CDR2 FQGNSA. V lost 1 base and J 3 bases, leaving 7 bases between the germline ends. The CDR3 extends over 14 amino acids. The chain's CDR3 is CASSLDFRYNEQFF. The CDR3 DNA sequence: TGTGCCAGCAGCTTAGATTTTCGCTACAATGAGCAGTTCTTC.

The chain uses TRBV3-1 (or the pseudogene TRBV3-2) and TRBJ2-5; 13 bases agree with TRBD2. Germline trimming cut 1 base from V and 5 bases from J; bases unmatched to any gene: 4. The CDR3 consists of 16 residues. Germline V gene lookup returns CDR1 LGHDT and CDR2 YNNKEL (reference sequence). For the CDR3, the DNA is TGTGCCAGCAGCCAAGGGACTAGCGGGGGTGGGGAGACCCAGTACTTC. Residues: CASSQGTSGGGETQYF.

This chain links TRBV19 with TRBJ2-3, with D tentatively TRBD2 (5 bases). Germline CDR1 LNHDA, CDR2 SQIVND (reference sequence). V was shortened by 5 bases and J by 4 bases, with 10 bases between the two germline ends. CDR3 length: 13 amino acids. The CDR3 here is CASSVNSADTQYF. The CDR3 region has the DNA TGTGCCAGTAGTGTTAATAGCGCAGATACGCAGTATTTT.

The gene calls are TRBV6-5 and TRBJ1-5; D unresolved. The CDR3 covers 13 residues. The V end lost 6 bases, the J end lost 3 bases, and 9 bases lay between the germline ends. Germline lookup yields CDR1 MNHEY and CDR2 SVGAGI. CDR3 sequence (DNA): TGTGCCAGCAGAGAGACTACCAATCAGCCCCAGCATTTT. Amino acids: CASRETTNQPQHF.

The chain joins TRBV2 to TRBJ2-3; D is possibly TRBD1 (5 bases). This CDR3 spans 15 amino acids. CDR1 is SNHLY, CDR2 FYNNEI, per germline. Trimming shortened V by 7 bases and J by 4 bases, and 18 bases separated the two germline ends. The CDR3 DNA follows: TGTGCCAGCACCTCCTGGGCAGGGCCACCAGATACGCAGTATTTT. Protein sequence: CASTSWAGPPDTQYF.

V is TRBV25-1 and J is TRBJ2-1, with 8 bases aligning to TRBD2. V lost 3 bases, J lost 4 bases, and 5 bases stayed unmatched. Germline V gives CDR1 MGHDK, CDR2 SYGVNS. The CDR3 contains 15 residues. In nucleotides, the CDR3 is TGTGCCAGCAGTGAGGGACTAGGGTTGTACAATGAGCAGTTCTTC. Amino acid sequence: CASSEGLGLYNEQFF.

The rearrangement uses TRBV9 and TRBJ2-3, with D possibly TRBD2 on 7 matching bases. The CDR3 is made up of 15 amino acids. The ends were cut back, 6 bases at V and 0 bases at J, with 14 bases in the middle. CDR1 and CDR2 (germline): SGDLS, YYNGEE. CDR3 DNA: TGTGCCAGCAACGCCGGGGGGCTTAGCACAGATACGCAGTATTTT. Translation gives CASNAGGLSTDTQYF.

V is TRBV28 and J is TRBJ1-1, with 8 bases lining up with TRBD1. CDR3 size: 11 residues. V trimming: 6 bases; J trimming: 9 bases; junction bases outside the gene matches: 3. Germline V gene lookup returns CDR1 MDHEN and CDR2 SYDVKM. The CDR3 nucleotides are TGTGCCAGCAGCTCCAGGGGGCAAGCTTTCTTT. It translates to CASSSRGQAFF.

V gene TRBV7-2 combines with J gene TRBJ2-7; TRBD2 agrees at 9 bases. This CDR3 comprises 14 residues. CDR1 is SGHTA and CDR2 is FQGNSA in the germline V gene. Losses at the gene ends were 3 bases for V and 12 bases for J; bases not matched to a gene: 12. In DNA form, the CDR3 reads TGTGCCAGCAGCTTCCTTAGTAGCGGGGGCAGGGGGTACTTC. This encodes CASSFLSSGGRGYF.

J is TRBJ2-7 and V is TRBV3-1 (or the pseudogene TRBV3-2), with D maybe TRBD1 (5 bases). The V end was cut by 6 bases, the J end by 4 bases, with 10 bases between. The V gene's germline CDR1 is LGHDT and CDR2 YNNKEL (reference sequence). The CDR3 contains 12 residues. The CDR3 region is CASSYTGYEQYF. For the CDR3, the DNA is TGTGCCAGCAGTTACACAGGTTACGAGCAGTACTTC.

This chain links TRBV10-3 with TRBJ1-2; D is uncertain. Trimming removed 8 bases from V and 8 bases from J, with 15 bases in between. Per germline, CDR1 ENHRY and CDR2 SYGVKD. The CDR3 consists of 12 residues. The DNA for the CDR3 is TGTGCCATCGGGTGGGGAGTTAGCGGCTACACCTTC. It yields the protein CAIGWGVSGYTF.

CDR3 DNA sequence: TGTGCCAGCAGCCGCGGGCCTGGGGGCGGAAACACCATATATTTT. Amino acid sequence: CASSRGPGGGNTIYF. This chain joins TRBV7-9 and TRBJ1-3, with D possibly matching TRBD1 (6 bases). This CDR3 has 15 residues. Germline V gene data show CDR1 as SEHNR and CDR2 as FQNEAQ (reference sequence). V shed 5 bases and J shed 4 bases, with 15 bases lying between them.

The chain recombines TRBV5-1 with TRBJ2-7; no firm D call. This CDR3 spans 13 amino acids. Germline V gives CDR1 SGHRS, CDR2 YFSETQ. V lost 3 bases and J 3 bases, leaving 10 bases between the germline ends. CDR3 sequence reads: CASSSLGVYEQYF. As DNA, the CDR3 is TGCGCCAGCAGCTCGCTCGGAGTCTACGAGCAGTACTTC.

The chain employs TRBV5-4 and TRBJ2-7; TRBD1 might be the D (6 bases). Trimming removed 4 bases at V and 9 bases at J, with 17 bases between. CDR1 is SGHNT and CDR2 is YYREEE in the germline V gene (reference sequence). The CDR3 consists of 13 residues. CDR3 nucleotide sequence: TGTGCCAGCAGCCCGCCGGACAGTCAAGTGCAGTACTTC. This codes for CASSPPDSQVQYF.

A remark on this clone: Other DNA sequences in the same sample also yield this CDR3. The CDR3 sequence: CAISGGAHNEQFF. For the CDR3, the DNA is TGTGCCATCAGCGGGGGGGCCCACAATGAGCAGTTCTTC. The chain carries TRBV10-3 and TRBJ2-1; 8 nucleotides agree with TRBD2. Trimming removed 6 bases from V and 5 bases from J; junction bases left unmatched: 3. CDR1 and CDR2 (germline): ENHRY, SYGVKD. The CDR3 totals 13 residues.

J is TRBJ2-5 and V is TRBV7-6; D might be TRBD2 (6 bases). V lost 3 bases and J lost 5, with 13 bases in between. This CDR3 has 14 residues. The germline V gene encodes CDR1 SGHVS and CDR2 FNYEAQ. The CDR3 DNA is TGTGCCAGCAGCTTGGGGGGTGTGGGGGAGACCCAGTACTTC. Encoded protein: CASSLGGVGETQYF.

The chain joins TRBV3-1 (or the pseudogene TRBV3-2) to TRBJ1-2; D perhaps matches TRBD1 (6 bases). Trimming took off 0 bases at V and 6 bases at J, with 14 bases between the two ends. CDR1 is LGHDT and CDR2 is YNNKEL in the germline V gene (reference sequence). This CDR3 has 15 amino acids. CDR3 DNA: TGTGCCAGCAGCCAAGACTGGCAGGGGATCAATGGCTACACCTTC. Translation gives CASSQDWQGINGYTF.

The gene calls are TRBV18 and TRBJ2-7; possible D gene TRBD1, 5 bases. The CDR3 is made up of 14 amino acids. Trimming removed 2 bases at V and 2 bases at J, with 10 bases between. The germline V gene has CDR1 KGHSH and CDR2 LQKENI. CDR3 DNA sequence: TGTGCCAGCTCACCAACTCAGGGCACCTACGAGCAGTACTTC. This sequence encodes CASSPTQGTYEQYF.

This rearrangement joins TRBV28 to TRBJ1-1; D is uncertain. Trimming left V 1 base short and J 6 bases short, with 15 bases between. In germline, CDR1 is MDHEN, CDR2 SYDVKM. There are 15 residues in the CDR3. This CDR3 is CASSLSPVGISEAFF. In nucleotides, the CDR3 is TGTGCCAGCAGTTTATCCCCCGTCGGTATCTCTGAAGCTTTCTTT.

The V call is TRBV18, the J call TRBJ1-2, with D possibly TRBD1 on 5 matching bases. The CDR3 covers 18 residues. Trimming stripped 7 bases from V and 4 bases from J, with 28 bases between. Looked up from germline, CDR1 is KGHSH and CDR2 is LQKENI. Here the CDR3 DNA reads TGTGCCAGCTTCTCGGTACTACGGACAACCGGGTTAGTCTATGGCTACACCTTC. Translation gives CASFSVLRTTGLVYGYTF.

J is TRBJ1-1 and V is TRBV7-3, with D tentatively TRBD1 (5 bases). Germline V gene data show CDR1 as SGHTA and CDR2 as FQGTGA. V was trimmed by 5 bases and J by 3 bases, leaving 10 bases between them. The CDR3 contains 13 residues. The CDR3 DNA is TGTGCCAGCAGCCTCAGGGCAGACACTGAAGCTTTCTTT. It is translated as CASSLRADTEAFF.

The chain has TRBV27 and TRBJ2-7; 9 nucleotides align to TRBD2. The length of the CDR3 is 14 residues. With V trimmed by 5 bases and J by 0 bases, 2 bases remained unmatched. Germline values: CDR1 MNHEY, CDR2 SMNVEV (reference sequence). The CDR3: CASSIAGDSYEQYF. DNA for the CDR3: TGTGCCAGCAGTATAGCGGGGGACTCCTACGAGCAGTACTTC.

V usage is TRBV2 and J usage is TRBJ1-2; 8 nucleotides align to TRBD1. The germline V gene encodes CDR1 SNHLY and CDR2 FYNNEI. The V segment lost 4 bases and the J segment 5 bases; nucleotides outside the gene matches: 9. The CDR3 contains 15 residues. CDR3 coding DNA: TGTGCCAGCAGTGGGAGGACAGGGCCGCAGTATGGCTACACCTTC. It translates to CASSGRTGPQYGYTF.